The rows below give T cell receptor beta chains drawn from one sample of a study of shared clonotypes between healthy human individuals. Produced via immunoSEQ multiplex PCR; TCRdb's table is partial and in-frame only. In the table there are about 2 million clones, about 95% of which are singletons. Sequenced: naive CD8+ T cells sorted from blood. The receptors derive from a young man in good health. Both conserved end residues are part of each CDR3. Fields, in order: V gene, J gene, clone size, CDR3 length, CDR3 protein. Rows may omit the clone size; those that give it use once, few, many or a size class.

>TRBV27|TRBJ1-1|.|14
CASSLSRVDTEAFF
>TRBV28|TRBJ1-6|.|18
CASSPRARAGPSNSPLHF
>TRBV9|TRBJ2-7|.|16
CASSVEPGQLSYEQYF
>TRBV5-6|TRBJ2-7|.|12
CASSVGTYEQYF
>TRBV7-8|TRBJ2-7|.|15
CASSLGPALAYEQYF
>TRBV4-3|TRBJ2-7|.|16
CASSQEHLAGRYEQYF
>TRBV19|TRBJ1-2|.|17
CASSPPFDRASNYGYTF
>TRBV6-6|TRBJ1-3|.|15
CASSYVTVSGNTIYF
>TRBV28|TRBJ1-1|.|14
CASSVRGGPTEAFF
>TRBV6-6|TRBJ1-3|.|14
CASSYQGSGNTIYF
>TRBV7-9|TRBJ1-3|once|16
CASSLSGRDSGNTIYF
>TRBV7-2|TRBJ1-2|.|11
CASGTVYGYTF
>TRBV11-1|TRBJ2-3|.|14
CASSPRPPTDTQYF
>TRBV7-8|TRBJ1-1|.|15
CASSPHLEGNTEAFF
>TRBV7-8|TRBJ2-7|.|12
CASSPLKHEQYF
>TRBV7-9|TRBJ2-2|.|16
CASNSPDRENTGELFF
>TRBV4-1|TRBJ2-7|once|15
CASSLRTSGDYEQYF
>TRBV4-1|TRBJ2-4|.|17
CASSLRPGQGDEGIQYF
>TRBV27|TRBJ2-1|.|15
CASSRRDSPGNEQFF
>TRBV19|TRBJ1-4|.|17
CASSPIFTGPTNEKLFF
>TRBV6-1|TRBJ1-2|.|15
CASSNWPLTHLTPDF
>TRBV9|TRBJ1-2|.|14
CASSGEQGADGYTF
>TRBV4-1|TRBJ2-1|.|14
CASSQPLVYNEQFF
>TRBV4-1|TRBJ2-7|.|16
CASSYQQGPSTYEQYF
>TRBV28|TRBJ1-3|.|14
CASSLVVSGNTIYF
>TRBV19|TRBJ2-1|.|13
CASSIVAPGEQFF
>TRBV5-8|TRBJ1-4|.|18
CASSLDTYVGLPNEKLFF
>TRBV4-1|TRBJ2-4|.|13
CASSQGTSSIQYF
>TRBV10-3|TRBJ2-7|.|15
CAISERTSGAYEQYF
>TRBV10-1|TRBJ2-5|.|16
CASSESRDSIQETQYF
>TRBV11-2|TRBJ2-7|.|13
CASSLGVTAEQYF
>TRBV29-1|TRBJ2-7|.|16
CSVEDKGQGGLYEQYF
>TRBV5-6|TRBJ1-1|.|12
CASSQGLPEAFF
>TRBV19|TRBJ1-1|.|13
CASSISAASEAFF
>TRBV5-4|TRBJ1-1|.|16
CASSFGMTVRYTEAFF
>TRBV10-1|TRBJ2-7|.|16
CASSRGLAGSSYEQYF
>TRBV29-1|TRBJ2-5|.|18
CSVEDLIVQGRWQETQYF
>TRBV5-6|TRBJ2-1|.|14
CASSPGPSGDEQFF